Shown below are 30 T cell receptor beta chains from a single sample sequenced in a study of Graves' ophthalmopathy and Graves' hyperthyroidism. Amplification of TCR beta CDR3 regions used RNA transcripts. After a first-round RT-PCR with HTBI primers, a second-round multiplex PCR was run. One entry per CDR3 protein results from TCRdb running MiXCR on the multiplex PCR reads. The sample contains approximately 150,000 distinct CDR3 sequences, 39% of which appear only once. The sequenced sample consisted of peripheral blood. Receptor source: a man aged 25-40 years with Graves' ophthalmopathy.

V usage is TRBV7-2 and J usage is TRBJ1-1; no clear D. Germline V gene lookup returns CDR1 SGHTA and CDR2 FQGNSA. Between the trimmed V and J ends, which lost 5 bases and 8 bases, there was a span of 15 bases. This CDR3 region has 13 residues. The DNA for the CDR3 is TGTGCCAGCAGCCTGGGGAGTGGGATAGAAGCTTTCTTT. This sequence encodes CASSLGSGIEAFF.

CDR3 nucleotides: TGTGCCAGCAGTCCTGGGACAGAACCAAACTACGAGCAGTACTTC. Protein sequence: CASSPGTEPNYEQYF. J is TRBJ2-7 and V is TRBV6-1, with 7 nucleotides matching TRBD1. Germline assignment: CDR1 MNHNS and CDR2 SASEGT. Losses at the gene ends were 5 bases for V and 3 bases for J; bases not matched to a gene: 10. This CDR3 comprises 15 residues.

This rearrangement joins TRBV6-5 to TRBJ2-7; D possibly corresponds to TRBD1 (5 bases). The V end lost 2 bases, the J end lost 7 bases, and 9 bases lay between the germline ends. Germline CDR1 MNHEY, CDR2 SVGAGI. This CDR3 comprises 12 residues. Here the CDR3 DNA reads TGTGCCAGCAGTTACCCGGACAAAGAGCAGTACTTC. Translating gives CASSYPDKEQYF.

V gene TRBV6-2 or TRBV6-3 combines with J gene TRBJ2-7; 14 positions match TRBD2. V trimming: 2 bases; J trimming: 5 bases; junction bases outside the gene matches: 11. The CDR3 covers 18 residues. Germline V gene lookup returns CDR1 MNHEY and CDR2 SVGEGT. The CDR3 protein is CASSYGTSGSYWSHEQYF. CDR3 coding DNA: TGTGCCAGCAGTTACGGGACTAGCGGGAGTTATTGGTCCCACGAGCAGTACTTC.

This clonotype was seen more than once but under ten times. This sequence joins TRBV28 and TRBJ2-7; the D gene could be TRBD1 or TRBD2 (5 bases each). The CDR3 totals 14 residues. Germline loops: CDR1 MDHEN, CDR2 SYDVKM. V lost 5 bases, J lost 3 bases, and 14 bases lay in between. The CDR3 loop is CASSPTGRRYEQYF. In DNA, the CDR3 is TGTGCCAGCAGTCCGACGGGACGGCGCTACGAGCAGTACTTC.

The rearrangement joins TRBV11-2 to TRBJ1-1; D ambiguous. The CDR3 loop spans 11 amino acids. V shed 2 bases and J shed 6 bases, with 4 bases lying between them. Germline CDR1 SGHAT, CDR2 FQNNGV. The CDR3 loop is CASSLKSEAFF. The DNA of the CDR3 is TGTGCCAGCAGCTTAAAGTCTGAAGCTTTCTTT.

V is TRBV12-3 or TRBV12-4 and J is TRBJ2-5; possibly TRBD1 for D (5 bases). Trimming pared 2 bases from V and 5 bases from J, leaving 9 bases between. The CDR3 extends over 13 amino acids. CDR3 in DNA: TGTGCCAGCAGTTTATTTTGGGGCGAGACCCAGTACTTC. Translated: CASSLFWGETQYF.

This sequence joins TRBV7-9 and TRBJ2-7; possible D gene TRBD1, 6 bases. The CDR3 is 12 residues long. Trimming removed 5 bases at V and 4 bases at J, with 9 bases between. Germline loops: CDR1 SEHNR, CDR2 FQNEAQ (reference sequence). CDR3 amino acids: CASSVGGYEQYF. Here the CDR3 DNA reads TGTGCCAGCAGCGTAGGGGGTTACGAGCAGTACTTC.

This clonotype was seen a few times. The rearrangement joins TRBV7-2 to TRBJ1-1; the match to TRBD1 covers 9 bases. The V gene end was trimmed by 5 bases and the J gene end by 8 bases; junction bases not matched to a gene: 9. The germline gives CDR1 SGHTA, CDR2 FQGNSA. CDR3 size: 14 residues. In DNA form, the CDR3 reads TGTGCCAGCAGCCTTTTGGGGGGGACAGGGGAAGCTTTCTTT. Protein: CASSLLGGTGEAFF.

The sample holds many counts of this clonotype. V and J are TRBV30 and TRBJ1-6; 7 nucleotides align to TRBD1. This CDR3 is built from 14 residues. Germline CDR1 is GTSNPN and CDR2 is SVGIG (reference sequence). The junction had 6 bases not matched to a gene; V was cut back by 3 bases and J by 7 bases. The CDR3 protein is CAWRWDSLNSPLHF. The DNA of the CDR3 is TGTGCCTGGAGATGGGACAGTTTGAATTCACCCCTCCACTTT.

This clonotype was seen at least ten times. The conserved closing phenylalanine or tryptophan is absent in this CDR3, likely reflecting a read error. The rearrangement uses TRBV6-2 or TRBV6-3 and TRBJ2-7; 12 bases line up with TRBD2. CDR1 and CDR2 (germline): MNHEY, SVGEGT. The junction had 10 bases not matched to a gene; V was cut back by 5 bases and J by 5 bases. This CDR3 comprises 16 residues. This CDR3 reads CASSPRLAGDVDEQYL. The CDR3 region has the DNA TGTGCCAGCAGTCCCCGACTAGCGGGAGATGTCGACGAGCAGTACCTC.

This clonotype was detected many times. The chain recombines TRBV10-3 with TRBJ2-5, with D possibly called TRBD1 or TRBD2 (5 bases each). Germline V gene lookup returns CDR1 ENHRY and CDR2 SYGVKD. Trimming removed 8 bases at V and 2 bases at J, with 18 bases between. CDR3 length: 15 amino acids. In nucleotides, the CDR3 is TGTGCCATCTTAAGACAAGAGGGGAATCAAGAGACCCAGTACTTC. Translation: CAILRQEGNQETQYF.

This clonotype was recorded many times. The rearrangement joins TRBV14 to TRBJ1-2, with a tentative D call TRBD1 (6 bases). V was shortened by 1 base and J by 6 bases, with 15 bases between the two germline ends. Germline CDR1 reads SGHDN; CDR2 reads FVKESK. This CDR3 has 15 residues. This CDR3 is CASSQVPGAVDGYTF. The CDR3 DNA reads TGTGCCAGCAGCCAAGTACCAGGGGCGGTAGATGGCTACACCTTC.

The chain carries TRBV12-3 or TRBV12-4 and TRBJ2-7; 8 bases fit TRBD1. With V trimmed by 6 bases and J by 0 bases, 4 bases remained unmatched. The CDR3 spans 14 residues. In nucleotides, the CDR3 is TGTGCCAGCAGGGACGACAGGGGCTCCTACGAGCAGTACTTC. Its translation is CASRDDRGSYEQYF.

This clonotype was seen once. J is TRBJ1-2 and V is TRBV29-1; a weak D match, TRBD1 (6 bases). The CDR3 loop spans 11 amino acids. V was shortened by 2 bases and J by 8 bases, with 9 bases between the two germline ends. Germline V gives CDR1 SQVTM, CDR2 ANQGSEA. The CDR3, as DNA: TGCAGCGTTGAAAGGGGGTACGGCTACACCTTC. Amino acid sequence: CSVERGYGYTF.

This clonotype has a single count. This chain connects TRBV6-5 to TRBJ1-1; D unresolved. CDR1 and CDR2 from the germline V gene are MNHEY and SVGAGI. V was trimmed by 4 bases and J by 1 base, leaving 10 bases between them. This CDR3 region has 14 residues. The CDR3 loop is CASSSNAANTEAFF. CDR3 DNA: TGTGCCAGCAGTTCCAACGCCGCGAACACTGAAGCTTTCTTT.

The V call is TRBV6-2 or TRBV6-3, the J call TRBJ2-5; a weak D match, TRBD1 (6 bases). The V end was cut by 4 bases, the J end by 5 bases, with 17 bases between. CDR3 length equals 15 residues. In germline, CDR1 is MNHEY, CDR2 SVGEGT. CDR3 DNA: TGTGCCAGCAGTTTCCCCCTACAGGGATCGGAGACCCAGTACTTC. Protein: CASSFPLQGSETQYF.

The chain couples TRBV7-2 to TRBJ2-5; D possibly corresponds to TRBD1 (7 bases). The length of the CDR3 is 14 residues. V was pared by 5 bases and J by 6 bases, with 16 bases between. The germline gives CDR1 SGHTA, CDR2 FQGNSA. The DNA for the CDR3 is TGTGCCAGCAGCCCCTTCAGGGGGGCGAAGACCCAGTACTTC. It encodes CASSPFRGAKTQYF.

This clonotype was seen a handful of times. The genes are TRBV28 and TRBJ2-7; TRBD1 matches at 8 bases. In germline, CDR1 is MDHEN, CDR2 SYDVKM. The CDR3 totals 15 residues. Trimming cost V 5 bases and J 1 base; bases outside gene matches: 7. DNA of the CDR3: TGTGCCAGCAGTCTTCCCAGGACAGGGTCCTACGAGCAGTACTTC. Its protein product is CASSLPRTGSYEQYF.

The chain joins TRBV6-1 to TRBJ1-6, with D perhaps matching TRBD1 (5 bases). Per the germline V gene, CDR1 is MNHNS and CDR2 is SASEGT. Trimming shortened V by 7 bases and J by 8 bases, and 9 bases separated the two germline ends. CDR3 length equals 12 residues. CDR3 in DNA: TGTGCCAGCACAGGGTCAGATTCACCCCTCCACTTT. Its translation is CASTGSDSPLHF.

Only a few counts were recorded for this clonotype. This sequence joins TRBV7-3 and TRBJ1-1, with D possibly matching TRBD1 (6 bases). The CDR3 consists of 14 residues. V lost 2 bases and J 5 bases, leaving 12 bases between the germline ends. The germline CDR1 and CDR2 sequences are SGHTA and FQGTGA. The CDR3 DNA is TGTGCCAGCAGCTTACAGGGGCGAGGTACTGAAGCTTTCTTT. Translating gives CASSLQGRGTEAFF.

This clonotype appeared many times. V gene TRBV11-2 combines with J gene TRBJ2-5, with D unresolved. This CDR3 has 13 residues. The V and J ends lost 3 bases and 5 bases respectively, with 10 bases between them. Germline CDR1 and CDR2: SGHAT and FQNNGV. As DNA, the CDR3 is TGTGCCAGCAGCTTGGCTAGTTCGGAGACCCAGTACTTC. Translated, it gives CASSLASSETQYF. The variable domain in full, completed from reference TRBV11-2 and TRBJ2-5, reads EAGVAQSPRYKIIEKRQSVAFWCNPISGHATLYWYQQILGQGPKLLIQFQNNGVVDDSQLPKDRFSAERLKGVDSTLKIQPAKLEDSAVYLCASSLASSETQYFGPGTRLLVL.

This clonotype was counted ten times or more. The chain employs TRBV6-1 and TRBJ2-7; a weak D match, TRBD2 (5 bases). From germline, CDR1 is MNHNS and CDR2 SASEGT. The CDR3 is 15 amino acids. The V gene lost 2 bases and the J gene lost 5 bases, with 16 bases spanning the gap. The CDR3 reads CASSESGSGPHEQYF. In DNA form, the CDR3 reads TGTGCCAGCAGTGAATCGGGGTCCGGCCCCCACGAGCAGTACTTC.

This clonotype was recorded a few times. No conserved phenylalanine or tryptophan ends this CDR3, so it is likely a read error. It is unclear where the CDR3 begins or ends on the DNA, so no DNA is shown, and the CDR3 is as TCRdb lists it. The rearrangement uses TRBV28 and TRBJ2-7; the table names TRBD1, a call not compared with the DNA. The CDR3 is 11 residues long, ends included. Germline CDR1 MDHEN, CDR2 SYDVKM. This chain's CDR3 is CASSLDGAPYS.

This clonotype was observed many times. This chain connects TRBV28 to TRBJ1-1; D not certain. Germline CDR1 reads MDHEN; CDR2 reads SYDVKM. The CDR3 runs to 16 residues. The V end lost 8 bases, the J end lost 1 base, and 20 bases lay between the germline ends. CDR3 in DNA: TGTGCCAGCCATTCCCAATACCGAAGGACGAACACTGAAGCTTTCTTT. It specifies CASHSQYRRTNTEAFF.

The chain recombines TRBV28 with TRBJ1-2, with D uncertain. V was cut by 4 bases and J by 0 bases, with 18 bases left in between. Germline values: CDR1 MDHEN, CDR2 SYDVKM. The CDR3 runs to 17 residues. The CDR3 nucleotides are TGTGCCAGCAGTTCCCCTCGTACACGGGCTGCTAACTATGGCTACACCTTC. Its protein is CASSSPRTRAANYGYTF.

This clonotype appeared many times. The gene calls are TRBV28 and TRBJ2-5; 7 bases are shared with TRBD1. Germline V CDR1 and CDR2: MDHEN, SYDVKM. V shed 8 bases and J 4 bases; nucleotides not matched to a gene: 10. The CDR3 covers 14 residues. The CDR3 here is CASYEGGRGETQYF. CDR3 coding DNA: TGTGCCAGCTACGAAGGGGGCCGGGGAGAGACCCAGTACTTC.

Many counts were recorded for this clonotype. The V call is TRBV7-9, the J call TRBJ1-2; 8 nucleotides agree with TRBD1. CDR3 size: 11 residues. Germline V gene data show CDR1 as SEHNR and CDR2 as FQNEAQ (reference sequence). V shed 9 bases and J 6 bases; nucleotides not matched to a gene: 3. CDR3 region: CARETGDGYTF. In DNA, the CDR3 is TGTGCCAGAGAGACAGGGGATGGCTACACCTTC.

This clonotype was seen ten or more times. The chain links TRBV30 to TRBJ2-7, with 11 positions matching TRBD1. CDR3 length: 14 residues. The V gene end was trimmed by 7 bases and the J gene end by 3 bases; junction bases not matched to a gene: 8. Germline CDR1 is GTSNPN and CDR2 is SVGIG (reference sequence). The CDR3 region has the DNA TGTGCCTTTACCCCCGGGACAGGGGGCTACGAGCAGTACTTC. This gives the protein CAFTPGTGGYEQYF.

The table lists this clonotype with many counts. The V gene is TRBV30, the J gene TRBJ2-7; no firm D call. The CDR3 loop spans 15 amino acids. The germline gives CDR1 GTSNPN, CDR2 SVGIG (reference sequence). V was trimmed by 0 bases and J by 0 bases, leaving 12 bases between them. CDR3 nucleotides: TGTGCCTGGAGTGTACGGCCGGCTATCTCCTACGAGCAGTACTTC. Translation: CAWSVRPAISYEQYF.